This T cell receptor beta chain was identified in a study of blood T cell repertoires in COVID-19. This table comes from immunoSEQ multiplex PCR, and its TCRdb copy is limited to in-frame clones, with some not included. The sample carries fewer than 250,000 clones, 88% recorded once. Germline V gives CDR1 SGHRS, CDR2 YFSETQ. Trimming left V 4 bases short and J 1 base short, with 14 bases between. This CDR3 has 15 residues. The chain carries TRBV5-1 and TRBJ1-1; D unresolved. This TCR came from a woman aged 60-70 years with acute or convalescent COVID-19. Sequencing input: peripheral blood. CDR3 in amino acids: CASSASRLTNTEAFF. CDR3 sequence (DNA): TGCGCCAGCAGCGCCTCCAGACTGACGAACACTGAAGCTTTCTTT.